The T cell receptor beta chain under discussion was sequenced for a study of Ad26.COV2.S vaccination and SARS-CoV-2 variants. At the level of the study: The Ad26.COV2.S arm of the COV1001 trial was where the donor was placed. Study-level results: Measurements of TCR breadth and depth may have given underestimates of the total T cell responses. After vaccination, reports described spike-specific CD8+ and CD4+ T cell responses as showing substantial breadth.

This table comes from immunoSEQ multiplex PCR, and its TCRdb copy is limited to in-frame clones, with some not included. The data hold some 420,000 clones, with around 87% observed a single time. Germline V lookup: CDR1 KGHDR, CDR2 SFDVKD. V gave up 2 bases and J gave up 5 bases; unmatched junction bases: 11. The CDR3 has 18 amino acids. Treatment described: around 19 received Ad26.COV2.S at low or high dose, single or two shots; about 5 received placebo; per-sample allocation not given. Following the first vaccine or placebo injection, samples were taken on day 63. The table lists this clone with a few counts. The antigen is unknown.

The sequencing here drew on peripheral blood, taken in a trial of Ad26.COV2.S vaccine versus placebo. This chain joins TRBV24-1 and TRBJ1-6, with 7 bases fitting TRBD1. The sequence was obtained from a person between 18 and 65 years old who received the Ad26.COV2.S COVID-19 vaccine or a placebo. The CDR3 protein is CATSDSRGTAPDNSPLHF. In DNA form, the CDR3 reads TGTGCCACCAGTGATTCCCGTGGGACAGCTCCAGATAATTCACCCCTCCACTTT.